Each of the 8 T cell receptor beta chains below was sequenced from the same sample in a study of T cell responses to AZD1222 COVID-19 vaccine. Method: immunoSEQ multiplex PCR; TCRdb's copy keeps in-frame clones and lacks some. The data contain 100,000 to 150,000 clones, 75% to 95% of them seen just once; the ten biggest clones take up over 5%. The specimen comprised peripheral blood, sampled on day 0 of AZD1222 vaccination. The receptors derive from an adult in good health.

J is TRBJ1-6 and V is TRBV4-2; D ambiguous. Trimming took off 1 base at V and 0 bases at J, with 10 bases between the two ends. CDR3 length equals 17 residues. Per the germline V gene, CDR1 is LGHNA and CDR2 is YNFKEQ. The CDR3 loop is CASSQVQVSSYNSPLHF. The CDR3 nucleotides are TGTGCCAGCAGCCAAGTGCAAGTGAGCTCCTATAATTCACCCCTCCACTTT.

This clone has a handful of counts. J is TRBJ1-3 and V is TRBV27; D unresolved. The CDR3 spans 15 residues. The V and J ends lost 0 bases and 4 bases respectively, with 10 bases between them. Germline V gene data show CDR1 as MNHEY and CDR2 as SMNVEV (reference sequence). CDR3 loop: CASSLSRSGGNTIYF. CDR3 nucleotide sequence: TGTGCCAGCAGTTTATCTCGATCGGGGGGAAACACCATATATTTT.

This clone was found many times. J is TRBJ1-1 and V is TRBV10-2, with D unresolved. CDR1 and CDR2 (germline): WSHSY, SAAADI. Trimming left V 3 bases short and J 0 bases short, with 5 bases between. This CDR3 comprises 13 residues. CDR3 DNA sequence: TGCGCCAGCAGTGACAACATGAACACTGAAGCTTTCTTT. It translates to CASSDNMNTEAFF.

The rearrangement links TRBV18 to TRBJ1-4, with D unresolved. This CDR3 has 12 residues. V lost 3 bases and J 4 bases, leaving 3 bases between the germline ends. CDR1 and CDR2 (germline): KGHSH, LQKENI. The CDR3 region has the DNA TGTGCCAGCTCACCGATTAATGAAAAACTGTTTTTT. Translating it yields CASSPINEKLFF.

The rearrangement links TRBV7-8 to TRBJ2-7; TRBD2 agrees at 7 bases. Looked up from germline, CDR1 is SGHVS and CDR2 is FQNEAQ. This CDR3 comprises 17 residues. V trimming: 3 bases; J trimming: 2 bases; junction bases outside the gene matches: 13. As DNA, the CDR3 is TGTGCCAGCAGCTTGGGAGTAGCGGGCCCCCTGCCCTACGAGCAGTACTTC. It specifies CASSLGVAGPLPYEQYF.

V gene TRBV6-4 combines with J gene TRBJ1-5; maybe TRBD1 (6 bases). Germline CDR1 is MRHNA and CDR2 is SNTAGT. The CDR3 has 15 amino acids. Between the trimmed V and J ends, which lost 3 bases and 2 bases, there was a span of 11 bases. The CDR3 nucleotides read TGTGCCAGCAGTGAAGGGGCAGGGGGCAATCAGCCCCAGCATTTT. This codes for CASSEGAGGNQPQHF.

V is TRBV30 and J is TRBJ2-3, with 10 bases lining up with TRBD2. Germline loops: CDR1 GTSNPN, CDR2 SVGIG (reference sequence). This CDR3 is 17 amino acids long. V lost 0 bases to trimming and J lost 6 bases; unmatched junction nucleotides: 12. DNA of the CDR3: TGTGCCTGGAGTGTCGGAATGGCTAGCGGGAGACTCGATACGCAGTATTTT. Encoded protein: CAWSVGMASGRLDTQYF.

The chain employs TRBV11-2 and TRBJ1-1; D unresolved. The CDR3 is made up of 13 amino acids. CDR1 is SGHAT, CDR2 FQNNGV, per germline. Deletions cut 5 bases from V and 0 bases from J, with 7 bases between. The CDR3 spells CASSPTLNTEAFF. The CDR3 coding sequence is TGTGCCAGCAGCCCGACACTGAACACTGAAGCTTTCTTT.